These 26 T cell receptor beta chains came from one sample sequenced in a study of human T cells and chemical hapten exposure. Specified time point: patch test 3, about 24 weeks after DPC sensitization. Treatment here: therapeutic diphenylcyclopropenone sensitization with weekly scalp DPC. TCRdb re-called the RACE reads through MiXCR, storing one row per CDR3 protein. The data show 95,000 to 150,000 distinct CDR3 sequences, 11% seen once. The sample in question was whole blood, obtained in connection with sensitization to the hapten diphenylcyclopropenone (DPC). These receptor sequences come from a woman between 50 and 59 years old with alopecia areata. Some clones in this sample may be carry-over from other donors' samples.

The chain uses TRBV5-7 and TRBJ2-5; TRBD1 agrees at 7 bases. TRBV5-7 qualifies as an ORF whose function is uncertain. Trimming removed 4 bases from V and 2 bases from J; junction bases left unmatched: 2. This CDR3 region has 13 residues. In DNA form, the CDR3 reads TGTGCCAGCAGCATGGGACAGCAAGAGACCCAGTACTTC. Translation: CASSMGQQETQYF.

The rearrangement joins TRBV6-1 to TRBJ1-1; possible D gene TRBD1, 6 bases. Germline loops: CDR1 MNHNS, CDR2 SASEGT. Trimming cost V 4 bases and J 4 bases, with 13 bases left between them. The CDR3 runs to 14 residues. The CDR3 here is CASSGLGGPTEAFF. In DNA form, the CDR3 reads TGTGCCAGCAGTGGTCTGGGGGGGCCCACTGAAGCTTTCTTT.

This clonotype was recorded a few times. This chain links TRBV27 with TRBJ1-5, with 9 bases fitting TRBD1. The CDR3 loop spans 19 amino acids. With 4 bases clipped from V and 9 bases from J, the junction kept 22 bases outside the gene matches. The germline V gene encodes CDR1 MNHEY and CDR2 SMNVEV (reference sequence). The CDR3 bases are TGTGCCAGCAGTTCTTGGACAGGGGCCTCCAGGGGACATGTGGGGCCCCAGCATTTT. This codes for CASSSWTGASRGHVGPQHF.

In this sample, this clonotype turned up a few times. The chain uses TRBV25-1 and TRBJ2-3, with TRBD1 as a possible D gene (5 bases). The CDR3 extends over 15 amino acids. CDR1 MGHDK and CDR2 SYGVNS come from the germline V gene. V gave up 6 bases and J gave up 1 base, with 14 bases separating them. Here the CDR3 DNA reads TGTGCCAGCAGAAGACTTGGCAGGGGCACAGATACGCAGTATTTT. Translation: CASRRLGRGTDTQYF.

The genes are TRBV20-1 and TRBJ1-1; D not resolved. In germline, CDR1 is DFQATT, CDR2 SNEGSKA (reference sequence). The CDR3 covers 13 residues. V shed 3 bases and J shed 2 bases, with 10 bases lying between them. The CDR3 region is CSASSAPNTEAFF. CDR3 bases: TGCAGTGCTAGTTCAGCTCCTAACACTGAAGCTTTCTTT.

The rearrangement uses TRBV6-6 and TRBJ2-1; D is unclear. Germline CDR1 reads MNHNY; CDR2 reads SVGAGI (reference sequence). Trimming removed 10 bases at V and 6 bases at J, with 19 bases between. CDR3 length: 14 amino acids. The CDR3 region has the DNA TGTGCCATCTCCCCGGCAGTTCGGTTCAATGAGCAGTTCTTC. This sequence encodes CAISPAVRFNEQFF.

The CDR3: CASNLPGDSQETQYF. The CDR3 coding sequence is TGTGCCAGCAATCTCCCGGGAGACTCACAAGAGACCCAGTACTTC. This sequence joins TRBV6-2 or TRBV6-3 and TRBJ2-5; TRBD2 is a possible D gene (6 bases). Trimming cost V 7 bases and J 2 bases, with 17 bases left between them. Germline lookup yields CDR1 MNHEY and CDR2 SVGEGT. CDR3 length: 15 residues.

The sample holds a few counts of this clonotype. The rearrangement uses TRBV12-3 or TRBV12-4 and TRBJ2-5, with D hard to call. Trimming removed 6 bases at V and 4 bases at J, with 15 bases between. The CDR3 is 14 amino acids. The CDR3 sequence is CASRGRDTAETQYF. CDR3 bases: TGTGCCAGCAGGGGCCGTGATACGGCAGAGACCCAGTACTTC.

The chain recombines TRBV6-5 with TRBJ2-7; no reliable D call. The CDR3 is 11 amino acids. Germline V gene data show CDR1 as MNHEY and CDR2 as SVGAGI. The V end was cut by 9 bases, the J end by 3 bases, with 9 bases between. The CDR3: CASGSVYEQYF. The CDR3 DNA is TGTGCCAGTGGTTCGGTCTACGAGCAGTACTTC.

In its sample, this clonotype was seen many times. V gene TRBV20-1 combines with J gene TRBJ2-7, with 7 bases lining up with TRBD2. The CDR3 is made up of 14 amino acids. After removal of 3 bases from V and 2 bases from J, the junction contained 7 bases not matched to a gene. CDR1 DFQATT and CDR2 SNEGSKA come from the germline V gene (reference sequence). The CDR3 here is CSARSTSSAYEQYF. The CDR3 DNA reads TGCAGTGCTAGGTCGACTAGCTCCGCCTACGAGCAGTACTTC.

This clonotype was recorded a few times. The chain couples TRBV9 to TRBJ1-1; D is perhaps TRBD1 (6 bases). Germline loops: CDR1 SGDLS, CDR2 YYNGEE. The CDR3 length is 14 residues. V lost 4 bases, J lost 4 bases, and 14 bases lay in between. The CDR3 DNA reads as TGTGCCAGCAGCCCATCCATACAGGGCACTGAAGCTTTCTTT. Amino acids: CASSPSIQGTEAFF.

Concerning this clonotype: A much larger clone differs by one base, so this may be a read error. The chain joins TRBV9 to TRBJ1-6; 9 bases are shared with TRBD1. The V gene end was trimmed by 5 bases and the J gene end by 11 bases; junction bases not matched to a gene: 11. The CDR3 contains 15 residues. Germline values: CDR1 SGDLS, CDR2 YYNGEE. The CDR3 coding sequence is TGTGCCAGCAGTGGTACCGGGACAGGGAATGCACCCCTCCACTTT. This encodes CASSGTGTGNAPLHF.

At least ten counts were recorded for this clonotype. For the CDR3, the DNA is TGTGCCAGCTCCGGGACAGGGCATCACGAGCAGTACTTC. It yields the protein CASSGTGHHEQYF. This sequence joins TRBV7-9 and TRBJ2-7; 9 bases map to TRBD1. Germline CDR1 reads SEHNR; CDR2 reads FQNEAQ (reference sequence). J lost 5 bases, V lost 8 bases, and 7 bases had no gene match. This CDR3 has 13 amino acids.

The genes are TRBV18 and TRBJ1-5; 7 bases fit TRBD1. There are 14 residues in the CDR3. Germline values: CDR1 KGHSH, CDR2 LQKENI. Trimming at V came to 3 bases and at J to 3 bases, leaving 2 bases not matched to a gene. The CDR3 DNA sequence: TGTGCCAGCTCACCTGGGACAGCCAATCAGCCCCAGCATTTT. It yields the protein CASSPGTANQPQHF.

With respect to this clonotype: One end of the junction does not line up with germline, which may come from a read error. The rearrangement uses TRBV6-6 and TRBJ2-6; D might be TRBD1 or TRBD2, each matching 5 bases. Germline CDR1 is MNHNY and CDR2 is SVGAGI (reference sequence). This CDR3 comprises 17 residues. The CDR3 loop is CVSSYGTGDSGANVLTF. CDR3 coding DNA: TGTGTCAGCAGTTACGGGACCGGGGACTCTGGGGCCAACGTCCTGACTTTC.

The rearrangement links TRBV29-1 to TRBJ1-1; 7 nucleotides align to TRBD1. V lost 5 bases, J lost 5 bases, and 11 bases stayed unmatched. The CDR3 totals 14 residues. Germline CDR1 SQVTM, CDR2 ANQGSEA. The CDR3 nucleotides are TGCAGCGTTAGCTCAGGGGGGGGATATACTGAAGCTTTCTTT. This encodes CSVSSGGGYTEAFF.

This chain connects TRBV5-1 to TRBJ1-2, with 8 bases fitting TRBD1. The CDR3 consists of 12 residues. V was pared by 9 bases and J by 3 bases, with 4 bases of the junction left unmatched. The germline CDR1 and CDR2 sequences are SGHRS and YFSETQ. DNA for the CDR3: TGCGCCATCCCAGGGGGCGACTATGGCTACACCTTC. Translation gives CAIPGGDYGYTF.

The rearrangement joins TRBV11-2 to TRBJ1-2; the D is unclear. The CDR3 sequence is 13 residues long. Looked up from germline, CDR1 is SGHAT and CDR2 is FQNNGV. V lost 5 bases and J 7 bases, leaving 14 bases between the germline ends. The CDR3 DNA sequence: TGTGCCAGCAGCCCCTCAAGTCACTCTGGCTACACCTTC. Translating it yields CASSPSSHSGYTF. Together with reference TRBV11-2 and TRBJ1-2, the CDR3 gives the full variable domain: EAGVAQSPRYKIIEKRQSVAFWCNPISGHATLYWYQQILGQGPKLLIQFQNNGVVDDSQLPKDRFSAERLKGVDSTLKIQPAKLEDSAVYLCASSPSSHSGYTFGSGTRLTVV.

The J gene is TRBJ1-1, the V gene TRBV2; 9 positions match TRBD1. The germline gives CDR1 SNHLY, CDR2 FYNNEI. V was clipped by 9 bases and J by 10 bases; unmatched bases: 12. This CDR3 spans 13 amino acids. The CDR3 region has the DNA TGTGCCAGAGAGGGACAGGGCAAGGATGGAGCTTTCTTT. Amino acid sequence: CAREGQGKDGAFF.

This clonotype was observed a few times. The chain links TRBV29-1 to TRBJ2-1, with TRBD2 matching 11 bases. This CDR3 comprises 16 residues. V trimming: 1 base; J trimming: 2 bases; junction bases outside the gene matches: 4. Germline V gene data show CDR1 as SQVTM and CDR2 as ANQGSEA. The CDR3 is CSVEGAGLAAYNEQFF. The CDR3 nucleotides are TGCAGCGTTGAAGGAGCGGGACTAGCGGCCTACAATGAGCAGTTCTTC.

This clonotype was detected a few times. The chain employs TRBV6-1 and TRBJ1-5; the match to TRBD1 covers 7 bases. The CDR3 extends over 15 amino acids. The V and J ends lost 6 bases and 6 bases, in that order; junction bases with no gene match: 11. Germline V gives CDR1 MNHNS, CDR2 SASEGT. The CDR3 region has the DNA TGTGCCAGCAGGGCCGACAGGGCGGTAAGTCAGCCCCAGCATTTT. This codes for CASRADRAVSQPQHF.

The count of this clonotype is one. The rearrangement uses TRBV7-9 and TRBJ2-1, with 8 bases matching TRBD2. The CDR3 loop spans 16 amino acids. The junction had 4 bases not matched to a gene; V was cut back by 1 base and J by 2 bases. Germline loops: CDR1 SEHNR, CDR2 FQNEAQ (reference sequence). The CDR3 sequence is CASSLVRGGAYNEQFF. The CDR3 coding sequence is TGTGCCAGCAGCTTAGTCCGGGGGGGGGCCTACAATGAGCAGTTCTTC.

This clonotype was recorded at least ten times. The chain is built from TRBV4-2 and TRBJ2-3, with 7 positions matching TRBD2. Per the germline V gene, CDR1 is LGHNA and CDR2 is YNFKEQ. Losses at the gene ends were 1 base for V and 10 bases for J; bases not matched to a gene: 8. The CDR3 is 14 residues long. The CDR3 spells CASSQVGERGAQYF. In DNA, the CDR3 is TGTGCCAGCAGCCAAGTGGGAGAACGGGGGGCGCAGTATTTT.

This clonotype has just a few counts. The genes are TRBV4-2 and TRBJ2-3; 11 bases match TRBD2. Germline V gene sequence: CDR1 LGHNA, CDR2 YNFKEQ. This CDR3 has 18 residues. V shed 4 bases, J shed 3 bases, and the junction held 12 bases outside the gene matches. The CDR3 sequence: CASSRDSGRALGTDTQYF. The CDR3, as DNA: TGTGCCAGCAGCCGGGATAGCGGGAGGGCCCTCGGGACAGATACGCAGTATTTT.

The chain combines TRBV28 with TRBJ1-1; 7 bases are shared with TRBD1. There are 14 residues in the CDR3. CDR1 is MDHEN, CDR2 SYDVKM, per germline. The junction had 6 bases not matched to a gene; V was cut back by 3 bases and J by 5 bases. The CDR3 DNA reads TGTGCCAGCAGTTTCGACAGGGCGGAGACTGAAGCTTTCTTT. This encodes CASSFDRAETEAFF.

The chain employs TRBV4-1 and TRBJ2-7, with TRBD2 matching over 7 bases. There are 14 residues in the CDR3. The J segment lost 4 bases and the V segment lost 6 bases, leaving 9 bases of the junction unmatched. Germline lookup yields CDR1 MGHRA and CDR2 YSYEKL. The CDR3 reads CASRALAPPYEQYF. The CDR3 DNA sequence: TGCGCCAGCAGAGCACTAGCGCCGCCGTACGAGCAGTACTTC.